Listed here are 10 T cell receptor beta chains from one sample, sequenced in a study of blood T cells in healthy people across ages. A second about 6 to 12 cycle PCR used barcoded and J-beta primers. TCRdb analysed the 5' RACE reads with MiXCR anew, one entry per CDR3 protein. This table holds about 1.5 million distinct CDR3 sequences, roughly 43% found once. The material sequenced was blood. The receptors come from a woman under 30 in good health.

This chain links TRBV15 with TRBJ2-7; TRBD1 might be the D (6 bases). The CDR3 covers 16 residues. The V end was cut by 3 bases, the J end by 0 bases, with 15 bases between. CDR1 LNHNV and CDR2 YYDKDF come from the germline V gene (reference sequence). The CDR3 DNA is TGTGCCACCAGCAGGGACAGACTCCAAAGCTCCTACGAGCAGTACTTC. This encodes CATSRDRLQSSYEQYF.

This clonotype turned up a few times. The chain links TRBV4-2 to TRBJ2-3, with 10 bases aligning to TRBD2. V lost 0 bases to trimming and J lost 3 bases; unmatched junction nucleotides: 6. Germline values: CDR1 LGHNA, CDR2 YNFKEQ. This CDR3 spans 17 amino acids. In nucleotides, the CDR3 is TGTGCCAGCAGCCAAGATCGCACTAGCGGGACTACAGATACGCAGTATTTT. Residues: CASSQDRTSGTTDTQYF.

A word on this clonotype: This may come from a read error, since a much larger clone is one base off. The V gene is TRBV10-3, the J gene TRBJ2-5; D call uncertain. With 4 bases removed from V and 1 base from J, the gap between germline ends came to 7 bases. The CDR3 length is 13 residues. In germline, CDR1 is ENHRY, CDR2 SYGVKD. This CDR3 is CAISASGQETQYF. CDR3 coding DNA: TGTGCCATCAGTGCTTCCGGCCAAGAGACCCAGTACTTC.

The V gene is TRBV19, the J gene TRBJ2-7, with TRBD2 identical over 7 bases. The germline gives CDR1 LNHDA, CDR2 SQIVND (reference sequence). CDR3 length: 15 residues. Trimming removed 5 bases from V and 4 bases from J; junction bases left unmatched: 11. The CDR3 loop is CASSPAGRAGYEQYF. The CDR3 bases are TGTGCCAGTAGTCCAGCGGGCCGAGCGGGATACGAGCAGTACTTC.

In the case of this clonotype: One end of the junction fails to match germline, which may point to a read error. This chain joins TRBV7-7 and TRBJ2-7; a weak D match, TRBD2 (5 bases). The J call may be wrong; the DNA end is better matched by TRBJ2-5. This CDR3 has 15 amino acids. Germline-derived CDR1 and CDR2 are SSHAT and FNYEAQ (reference sequence). The CDR3 region has the DNA TGTGCTAGCAGCTTCAGACTAATCGCTGGGGAGACCCAGTACTTC. The encoded protein is CASSFRLIAGETQYF.

This clonotype was seen a handful of times. The chain is built from TRBV20-1 and TRBJ2-3; 8 bases line up with TRBD1. The CDR3 runs to 13 residues. V shed 5 bases, J shed 4 bases, and the junction held 5 bases outside the gene matches. CDR1 is DFQATT and CDR2 is SNEGSKA in the germline V gene (reference sequence). In DNA form, the CDR3 reads TGCAGTGCTGGACAGGGTATCGCAGATACGCAGTATTTT. This sequence encodes CSAGQGIADTQYF.

The chain links TRBV5-4 to TRBJ1-1, with D possibly TRBD1 on 6 matching bases. The CDR3 loop spans 15 amino acids. Per the germline V gene, CDR1 is SGHNT and CDR2 is YYREEE (reference sequence). Trimming stripped 4 bases from V and 4 bases from J, with 17 bases between. The CDR3 spells CASSGSTGRGTEAFF. CDR3 nucleotides: TGTGCCAGCAGCGGTAGTACAGGGCGGGGCACTGAAGCTTTCTTT.

CDR3 bases: TGTGCCAGCAGTGGACAGGGTCGGGCTTACGAGCAGTACTTC. As protein: CASSGQGRAYEQYF. The V call is TRBV6-5, the J call TRBJ2-7, with TRBD1 matching 8 bases. The germline V gene has CDR1 MNHEY and CDR2 SVGAGI. The CDR3 totals 14 residues. V was clipped by 5 bases and J by 4 bases; unmatched bases: 7.

The chain recombines TRBV5-1 with TRBJ1-4; D is undetermined. With 4 bases removed from V and 3 bases from J, the gap between germline ends came to 13 bases. CDR3 length: 15 amino acids. CDR1 is SGHRS, CDR2 YFSETQ, per germline. The CDR3 here is CASSPGTISNEKLFF. The CDR3 region has the DNA TGCGCCAGCAGCCCCGGAACGATATCTAATGAAAAACTGTTTTTT.

The rearrangement links TRBV7-2 to TRBJ2-7; no clear D gene. Germline lookup yields CDR1 SGHTA and CDR2 FQGNSA. This CDR3 has 13 residues. Trimming cost V 5 bases and J 12 bases, with 20 bases left between them. The CDR3 DNA is TGTGCCAGCAGCCCTCCGACCCTAGGTCCCAGGTACTTC. As protein: CASSPPTLGPRYF.